The 31 T cell receptor beta chains presented below share a single source sample, sequenced in a study of molecular identifiers for immune sequencing clone quantification. TCRdb independently ran MiXCR on the PCR reads; one entry per CDR3 protein. The repertoire has around 480,000 distinct CDR3 sequences, roughly a fifth of them found once; the top ten carry about 0.84%. The sequenced sample was naive CD8+ T cells from blood, with Jurkat cell RNA spiked in. Sample subset: FACS-sorted CD8+CD4-CCR7+CD45RA+ naive T cells. Every receptor here comes from a human donor in good health. Some libraries in this study had Jurkat cell RNA spiked in.

Note on this clonotype: The junction shows a germline mismatch at one end, possibly a read error. The rearrangement joins TRBV4-1 to TRBJ2-1, with unresolved D. The germline gives CDR1 MGHRA, CDR2 YSYEKL. The CDR3 loop spans 15 amino acids. The CDR3 is CASSPGVSGYNEQSF. CDR3 nucleotide sequence: TGCGCCAGCAGCCCCGGAGTCTCCGGATACAATGAGCAGTCCTTC.

The table lists this clonotype with a few counts. This rearrangement joins TRBV19 to TRBJ2-7; either TRBD1 or TRBD2 may fit D (5 bases each). The germline V and J ends were trimmed by 1 base and 3 bases, with 10 bases remaining between them. The CDR3 runs 14 residues. In germline, CDR1 is LNHDA, CDR2 SQIVND (reference sequence). The CDR3 is CASSIVAGSYEQYF. The CDR3 DNA reads TGTGCCAGTAGTATAGTGGCAGGGAGCTACGAGCAGTACTTC.

The table lists this clonotype with a count of one. A much larger clone is a single base away; this may be a read error. This CDR3 is missing its conserved last phenylalanine or tryptophan, likely due to a read error. The V and J genes are TRBV4-1 and TRBJ2-7; perhaps TRBD1 as D (6 bases). Trimming shortened V by 2 bases and J by 4 bases, and 18 bases separated the two germline ends. Germline-derived CDR1 and CDR2 are MGHRA and YSYEKL. The length of the CDR3 is 16 residues. The CDR3 DNA reads TGCGCCAGCAGCCAAAGCCCGACAGGAGCCGTTTACGAGCAGTACCTC. It encodes CASSQSPTGAVYEQYL.

This clonotype was counted ten times or more. V is TRBV14 and J is TRBJ2-7; 11 nucleotides agree with TRBD2. V shed 1 base, J shed 5 bases, and the junction held 4 bases outside the gene matches. The CDR3 is 15 residues long. Looked up from germline, CDR1 is SGHDN and CDR2 is FVKESK. CDR3 residues: CASSQVLAGVNEQYF. The DNA for the CDR3 is TGTGCCAGCAGCCAAGTACTAGCGGGAGTAAACGAGCAGTACTTC.

A few counts support this clonotype. The chain has TRBV10-1 and TRBJ2-3, with a weak D call TRBD2 (5 bases). The V gene's germline CDR1 is WNHNN and CDR2 SYGVQD (reference sequence). V was pared by 0 bases and J by 0 bases, with 13 bases between. This CDR3 is 17 amino acids long. The CDR3 DNA sequence: TGCGCCAGCAGTGAGTCAATCGCGGGTAGTAGCACAGATACGCAGTATTTT. As protein: CASSESIAGSSTDTQYF.

This clonotype was seen more than once but under ten times. The chain carries TRBV28 and TRBJ2-5; possibly TRBD1 or TRBD2 for D (6 bases each). The CDR3 has 15 residues. Germline-derived CDR1 and CDR2 are MDHEN and SYDVKM. Trimming left V 5 bases short and J 3 bases short, with 16 bases between. CDR3 protein: CASSSYGGDKETQYF. CDR3 coding DNA: TGTGCCAGCAGTAGCTACGGGGGCGACAAAGAGACCCAGTACTTC.

This clonotype was counted between two and nine times. The rearrangement links TRBV14 to TRBJ2-3; 11 bases align to TRBD2. V shed 0 bases and J 4 bases; nucleotides not matched to a gene: 6. The V gene's germline CDR1 is SGHDN and CDR2 FVKESK. This CDR3 is built from 17 residues. The CDR3 loop reads CASSQDPLAGGADTQYF. For the CDR3, the DNA is TGTGCCAGCAGCCAAGACCCGCTAGCGGGAGGCGCAGATACGCAGTATTTT.

V is TRBV7-3 and J is TRBJ2-7, with TRBD2 matching over 10 bases. The germline gives CDR1 SGHTA, CDR2 FQGTGA. V was pared by 5 bases and J by 3 bases, with 13 bases of the junction left unmatched. The CDR3 is made up of 17 amino acids. CDR3 in amino acids: CASSVHPITSGIYEQYF. The CDR3 bases are TGTGCCAGCAGCGTGCACCCGATTACTAGCGGGATCTACGAGCAGTACTTC.

In the case of this clonotype: Here the CDR3 omits its conserved ending phenylalanine or tryptophan, so a read error is the likely source. This chain joins TRBV7-9 and TRBJ1-2; D unclear. The germline V gene has CDR1 SEHNR and CDR2 FQNEAQ (reference sequence). The CDR3 is made up of 12 amino acids. V was trimmed by 3 bases and J by 8 bases, leaving 10 bases between them. CDR3 in amino acids: CASSFSPEGYTS. As DNA, the CDR3 is TGTGCCAGCAGCTTTTCGCCCGAGGGCTACACCTCC.

This clonotype was counted a few times. The rearrangement links TRBV19 to TRBJ2-2; 7 bases are shared with TRBD1. CDR1 and CDR2 from the germline V gene are LNHDA and SQIVND (reference sequence). V gave up 2 bases and J gave up 4 bases; unmatched junction bases: 7. The CDR3 consists of 16 residues. CDR3 sequence (DNA): TGTGCCAGTAGTATAATCCTGGCAGGGGGCACCGGGGAGCTGTTTTTT. Its translation is CASSIILAGGTGELFF. The variable domain in full, completed from reference TRBV19 and TRBJ2-2, reads DGGITQSPKYLFRKEGQNVTLSCEQNLNHDAMYWYRQDPGQGLRLIYYSQIVNDFQKGDIAEGYSVSREKKESFPLTVTSAQKNPTAFYLCASSIILAGGTGELFFGEGSRLTVL.

This clonotype was counted a single time. This clone may be a read error of a much larger clone one base away. The chain is built from TRBV13 and TRBJ2-6; perhaps TRBD1 as D (5 bases). Germline V gene data show CDR1 as PRHDT and CDR2 as FYEKMQ (reference sequence). This CDR3 comprises 15 residues. In DNA form, the CDR3 reads TGTGCCAGCAGCTTACGCAACTCTGGGGCCAACGCCCTGACTTTC. This encodes CASSLRNSGANALTF. Full variable domain (outside the CDR3, taken from reference TRBV13 and TRBJ2-6): AAGVIQSPRHLIKEKRETATLKCYPIPRHDTVYWYQQGPGQDPQFLISFYEKMQSDKGSIPDRFSAQQFSDYHSELNMSSLELGDSALYFCASSLRNSGANALTFGAGSRLTVL.

V is TRBV28 and J is TRBJ2-5, with a possible D match to TRBD2 (5 bases). Germline CDR1 reads MDHEN; CDR2 reads SYDVKM. Trimming stripped 6 bases from V and 5 bases from J, with 13 bases between. CDR3 size: 13 residues. This chain's CDR3 is CASRWRGSETQYF. CDR3 nucleotide sequence: TGTGCCAGCAGGTGGAGAGGGAGCGAGACCCAGTACTTC.

This clonotype was detected only a few times. The junction departs from the called germline gene at one end, perhaps through a read error. The chain uses TRBV9 and TRBJ2-7; D unclear. The CDR3 consists of 14 residues. Germline CDR1 SGDLS, CDR2 YYNGEE. In DNA, the CDR3 is TGTGCCAACAGCGTAGACCCAAATGACTACGAGCAGTACTTC. It translates to CANSVDPNDYEQYF. Based on the CDR3 plus reference TRBV9 and TRBJ2-7, the full variable domain is DSGVTQTPKHLITATGQRVTLRCSPRSGDLSVYWYQQSLDQGLQFLIQYYNGEERAKGNILERFSAQQFPDLHSELNLSSLELGDSALYFCANSVDPNDYEQYFGPGTRLTVT.

Comment on this clonotype: The missing conserved phenylalanine or tryptophan at the end of this CDR3 makes a read error likely. The V gene is TRBV7-9, the J gene TRBJ2-7; TRBD2 might be the D (5 bases). V was clipped by 1 base and J by 2 bases, with 12 bases between them. The CDR3 runs 15 residues. Germline CDR1 and CDR2: SEHNR and FQNEAQ (reference sequence). The chain's CDR3 is CASSLGRDYTYEQYL. The CDR3 coding sequence is TGTGCCAGCAGCTTAGGTCGAGACTATACCTACGAGCAGTACCTC.

The V and J genes are TRBV11-2 and TRBJ2-3, with D hard to call. The ends were cut back, 5 bases at V and 2 bases at J, with 14 bases in the middle. Per the germline V gene, CDR1 is SGHAT and CDR2 is FQNNGV. There are 15 residues in the CDR3. The chain's CDR3 is CASSHSLLITDTQYF. CDR3 bases: TGTGCCAGCAGCCACTCTCTGCTAATCACAGATACGCAGTATTTT.

This chain links TRBV20-1 with TRBJ1-1; D uncertain. CDR1 and CDR2 (germline): DFQATT, SNEGSKA (reference sequence). The V end lost 2 bases, the J end lost 3 bases, and 7 bases lay between the germline ends. The length of the CDR3 is 12 residues. CDR3 coding DNA: TGCAGTGCTAGAAACAGATACACTGAAGCTTTCTTT. This sequence encodes CSARNRYTEAFF.

This clonotype was seen many times. This chain links TRBV4-1 with TRBJ2-5, with a weak D call TRBD1 (6 bases). Germline V lookup: CDR1 MGHRA, CDR2 YSYEKL. This CDR3 comprises 15 residues. Trimming cost V 2 bases and J 2 bases, with 12 bases left between them. CDR3 loop: CASSQIPGQQETQYF. Here the CDR3 DNA reads TGCGCCAGCAGCCAAATCCCGGGACAACAAGAGACCCAGTACTTC.

This clonotype was counted only a few times. The V call is TRBV7-2, the J call TRBJ1-1; D unresolved. CDR3 length equals 16 residues. Germline assignment: CDR1 SGHTA and CDR2 FQGNSA. V lost 4 bases and J lost 3, with 18 bases in between. CDR3 protein: CASSSWVGRWDTEAFF. The CDR3 coding sequence is TGTGCCAGCAGCTCCTGGGTCGGCAGGTGGGACACTGAAGCTTTCTTT. The entire variable domain, with the rest obtained from reference TRBV7-2 and TRBJ1-1, is as follows: GAGVSQSPSNKVTEKGKDVELRCDPISGHTALYWYRQSLGQGLEFLIYFQGNSAPDKSGLPSDRFSAERTGGSVSTLTIQRTQQEDSAVYLCASSSWVGRWDTEAFFGQGTRLTVV.

This chain connects TRBV7-6 to TRBJ2-1; D is unclear. The CDR3 covers 15 residues. Deletions cut 5 bases from V and 0 bases from J, with 11 bases between. Germline CDR1 reads SGHVS; CDR2 reads FNYEAQ. In DNA form, the CDR3 reads TGTGCCAGCAGCGCCGCGGAGAGCTCCTACAATGAGCAGTTCTTC. Its translation: CASSAAESSYNEQFF.

This clonotype was observed once. A much larger clone differs from this one at a single base, so this may be a read error. V usage is TRBV27 and J usage is TRBJ2-7, with a possible D match to TRBD2 (5 bases). The germline gives CDR1 MNHEY, CDR2 SMNVEV (reference sequence). The CDR3 length is 15 residues. The CDR3 region is CAGSIIRGFGTEQYF. CDR3 bases: TGTGCCGGCAGCATCATCCGGGGTTTCGGTACCGAGCAGTACTTC.

This clonotype was recorded at least ten times. The CDR3: CASSTVSNQPQHF. The CDR3 DNA follows: TGTGCCAGCAGCACAGTTAGCAATCAGCCCCAGCATTTT. The rearrangement uses TRBV7-9 and TRBJ1-5, with unresolved D. Trimming stripped 5 bases from V and 0 bases from J, with 5 bases between. Per germline, CDR1 SEHNR and CDR2 FQNEAQ (reference sequence). CDR3 length equals 13 residues.

This clonotype was seen only a few times. V gene TRBV2 combines with J gene TRBJ2-2; D uncertain. V lost 4 bases, J lost 4 bases, and 13 bases lay in between. The V gene's germline CDR1 is SNHLY and CDR2 FYNNEI. This CDR3 comprises 15 residues. CDR3 in DNA: TGTGCCAGCAGTGGGGCTGGCGTAGGCACCGGGGAGCTGTTTTTT. Protein sequence: CASSGAGVGTGELFF.

Points on this clonotype: A much more abundant neighbour one base away suggests this may be a read error. This chain connects TRBV5-1 to TRBJ2-1; TRBD1 is a possible D gene (6 bases). In germline, CDR1 is SGHRS, CDR2 YFSETQ. V was pared by 0 bases and J by 6 bases, with 16 bases between. CDR3 size: 16 residues. In DNA, the CDR3 is TGCGCCAGCAGCTTGGAACCACAGGGTAACCTCAATGAGCAGTTCTTC. Protein: CASSLEPQGNLNEQFF.

V usage is TRBV20-1 and J usage is TRBJ1-4, with D tentatively TRBD1 (5 bases). Trimming took 7 bases from V and 4 from J, leaving 19 bases between them. CDR3 length equals 15 residues. Germline loops: CDR1 DFQATT, CDR2 SNEGSKA (reference sequence). The CDR3 DNA reads as TGCAGTGTTCCGGGGAAAGACAGCCTTAATGAAAAACTGTTTTTT. This codes for CSVPGKDSLNEKLFF.

This clonotype was seen at least ten times. CDR3 protein: CASSDGLAGAYEQYF. Written as DNA, the CDR3 is TGTGCCAGCAGCGACGGACTAGCGGGGGCCTACGAGCAGTACTTC. This chain joins TRBV7-9 and TRBJ2-7; 13 bases are shared with TRBD2. The CDR3 is 15 amino acids. The germline gives CDR1 SEHNR, CDR2 FQNEAQ (reference sequence). J was trimmed by 2 bases and V by 5 bases; bases with no gene match: 3.

This clonotype came up many times. This sequence joins TRBV28 and TRBJ2-7, with TRBD2 identical over 8 bases. Germline CDR1 reads MDHEN; CDR2 reads SYDVKM. V was pared by 6 bases and J by 3 bases, with 7 bases of the junction left unmatched. This CDR3 has 14 residues. The CDR3 here is CASSVPAGDYEQYF. The CDR3 DNA reads as TGTGCCAGCAGCGTCCCAGCGGGGGACTACGAGCAGTACTTC. Full variable domain (remainder filled in from reference TRBV28 and TRBJ2-7): DVKVTQSSRYLVKRTGEKVFLECVQDMDHENMFWYRQDPGLGLRLIYFSYDVKMKEKGDIPEGYSVSREKKERFSLILESASTNQTSMYLCASSVPAGDYEQYFGPGTRLTVT.

The rearrangement joins TRBV5-1 to TRBJ2-1, with no clear D. Trimming pared 3 bases from V and 4 bases from J, leaving 14 bases between. The CDR3 is 15 amino acids. CDR1 is SGHRS and CDR2 is YFSETQ in the germline V gene. The CDR3 loop reads CASSWSGNEYNEQFF. In DNA, the CDR3 is TGCGCCAGCAGCTGGTCCGGAAACGAATACAATGAGCAGTTCTTC.

The rearrangement uses TRBV4-3 and TRBJ1-3; TRBD1 matches 7 bases. This CDR3 is built from 15 residues. The germline gives CDR1 LGHNA, CDR2 YSLEER. With 0 bases clipped from V and 4 bases from J, the junction kept 3 bases outside the gene matches. The CDR3 spells CASSQDWTGGNTIYF. CDR3 nucleotide sequence: TGCGCCAGCAGCCAAGATTGGACAGGCGGAAACACCATATATTTT.

This clonotype was detected only a few times. This chain connects TRBV7-9 to TRBJ2-1; D may be TRBD1 (6 bases). V lost 5 bases and J lost 0, with 11 bases in between. In germline, CDR1 is SEHNR, CDR2 FQNEAQ (reference sequence). The CDR3 consists of 15 residues. CDR3 in DNA: TGTGCCAGCAGCCGCGGACAGAGCTCCTACAATGAGCAGTTCTTC. This gives the protein CASSRGQSSYNEQFF.

Comments on this clonotype: It is likely a read error, because the conserved phenylalanine at the end of the CDR3 is missing. The gene calls are TRBV5-3 and TRBJ1-1, with 9 bases that match TRBD1. TRBV5-3 belongs to the ORF category, with a function that is uncertain. The CDR3 sequence is 13 residues long. The J segment lost 5 bases and the V segment lost 8 bases, leaving 7 bases of the junction unmatched. CDR3 loop: CASRYRGLTEAFS. The CDR3 DNA reads as TGTGCCAGCAGGTACAGGGGGCTGACTGAAGCTTTCTCT.

The V call is TRBV28, the J call TRBJ2-7; 7 nucleotides line up with TRBD2. Germline V gene lookup returns CDR1 MDHEN and CDR2 SYDVKM. The CDR3 spans 16 residues. After removal of 2 bases from V and 6 bases from J, the junction contained 13 bases not matched to a gene. This chain's CDR3 is CASSLVPLGGSGEQYF. Here the CDR3 DNA reads TGTGCCAGCAGTTTAGTCCCTCTCGGCGGGAGCGGCGAGCAGTACTTC.